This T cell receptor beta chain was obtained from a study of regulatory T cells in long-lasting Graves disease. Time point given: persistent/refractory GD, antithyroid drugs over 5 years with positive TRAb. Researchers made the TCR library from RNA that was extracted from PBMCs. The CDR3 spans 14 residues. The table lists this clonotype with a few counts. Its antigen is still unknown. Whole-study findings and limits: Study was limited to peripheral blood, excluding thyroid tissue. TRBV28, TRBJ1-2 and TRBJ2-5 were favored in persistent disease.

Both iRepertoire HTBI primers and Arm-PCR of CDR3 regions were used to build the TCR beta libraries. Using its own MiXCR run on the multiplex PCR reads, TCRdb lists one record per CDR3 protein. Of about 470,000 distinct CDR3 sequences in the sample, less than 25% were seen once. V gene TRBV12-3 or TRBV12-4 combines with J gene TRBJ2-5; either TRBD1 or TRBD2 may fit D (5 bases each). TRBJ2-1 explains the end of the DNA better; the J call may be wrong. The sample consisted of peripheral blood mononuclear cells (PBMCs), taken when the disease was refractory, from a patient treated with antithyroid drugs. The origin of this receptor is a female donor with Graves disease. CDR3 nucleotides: TGTGCCAGCTCGGGACGTGGACGCTCGAATGAGCAGTTCTTC. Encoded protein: CASSGRGRSNEQFF.